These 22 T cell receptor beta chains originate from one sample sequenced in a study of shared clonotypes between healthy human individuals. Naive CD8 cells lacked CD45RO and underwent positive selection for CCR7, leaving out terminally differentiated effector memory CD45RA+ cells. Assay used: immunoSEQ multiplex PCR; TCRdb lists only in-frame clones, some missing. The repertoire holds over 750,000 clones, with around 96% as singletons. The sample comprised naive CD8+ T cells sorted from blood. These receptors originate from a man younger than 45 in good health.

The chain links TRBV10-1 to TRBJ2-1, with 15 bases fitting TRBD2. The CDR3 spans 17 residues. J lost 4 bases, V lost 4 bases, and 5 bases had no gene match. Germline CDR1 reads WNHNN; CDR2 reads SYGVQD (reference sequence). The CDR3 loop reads CASSAGLAGGRYNEQFF. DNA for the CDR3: TGCGCCAGCAGTGCGGGACTAGCGGGAGGCCGATACAATGAGCAGTTCTTC.

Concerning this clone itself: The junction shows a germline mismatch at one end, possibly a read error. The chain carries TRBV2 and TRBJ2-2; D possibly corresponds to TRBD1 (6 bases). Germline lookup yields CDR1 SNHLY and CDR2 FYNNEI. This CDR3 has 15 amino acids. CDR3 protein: CASREGGADTGELFF. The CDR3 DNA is TGTGCCAGCAGAGAAGGGGGAGCGGACACCGGGGAGCTGTTTTTT.

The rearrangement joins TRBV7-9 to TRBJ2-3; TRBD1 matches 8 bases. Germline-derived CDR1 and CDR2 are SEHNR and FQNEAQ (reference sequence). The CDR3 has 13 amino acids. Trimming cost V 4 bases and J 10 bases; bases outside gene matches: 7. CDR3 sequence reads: CASSSGQGFPQYF. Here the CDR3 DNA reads TGTGCCAGCAGCTCAGGACAGGGCTTCCCGCAGTATTTT.

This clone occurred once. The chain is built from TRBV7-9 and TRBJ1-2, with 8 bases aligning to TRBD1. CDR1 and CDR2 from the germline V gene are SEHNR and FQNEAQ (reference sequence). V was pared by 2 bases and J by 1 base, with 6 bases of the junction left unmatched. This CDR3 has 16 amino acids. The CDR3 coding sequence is TGTGCCAGCAGCTTACCGGGACAGGCGAATAACTATGGCTACACCTTC. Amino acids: CASSLPGQANNYGYTF.

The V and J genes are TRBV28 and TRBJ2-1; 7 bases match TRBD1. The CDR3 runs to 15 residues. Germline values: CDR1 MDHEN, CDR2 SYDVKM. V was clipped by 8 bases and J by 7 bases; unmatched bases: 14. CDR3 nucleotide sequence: TGTGCCAGCTCTTACGACAGGGAGAGTGAGAATGAGCAGTTCTTC. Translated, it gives CASSYDRESENEQFF.

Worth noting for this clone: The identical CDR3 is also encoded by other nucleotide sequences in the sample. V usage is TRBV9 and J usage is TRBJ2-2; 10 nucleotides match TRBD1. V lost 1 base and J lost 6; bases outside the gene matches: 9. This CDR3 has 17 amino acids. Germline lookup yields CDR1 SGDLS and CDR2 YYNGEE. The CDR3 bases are TGTGCCAGCAGCGTACCTAGGGACAGGGGATTTTCCGGGGAGCTGTTTTTT. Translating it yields CASSVPRDRGFSGELFF.

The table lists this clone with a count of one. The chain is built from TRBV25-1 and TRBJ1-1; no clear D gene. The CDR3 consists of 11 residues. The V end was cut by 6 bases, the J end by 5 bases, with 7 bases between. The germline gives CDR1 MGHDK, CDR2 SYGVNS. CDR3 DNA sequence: TGTGCCAGCAGAGGGAGAACTGAAGCTTTCTTT. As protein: CASRGRTEAFF.

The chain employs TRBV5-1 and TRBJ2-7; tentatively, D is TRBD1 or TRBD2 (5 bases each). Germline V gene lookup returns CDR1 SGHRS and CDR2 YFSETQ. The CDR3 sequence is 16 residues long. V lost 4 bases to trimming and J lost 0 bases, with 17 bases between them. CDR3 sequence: CASSPLARASSYEQYF. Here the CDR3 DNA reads TGCGCCAGCAGCCCTCTAGCCAGGGCCAGCTCCTACGAGCAGTACTTC. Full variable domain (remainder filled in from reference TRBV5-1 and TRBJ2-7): KAGVTQTPRYLIKTRGQQVTLSCSPISGHRSVSWYQQTPGQGLQFLFEYFSETQRNKGNFPGRFSGRQFSNSRSEMNVSTLELGDSALYLCASSPLARASSYEQYFGPGTRLTVT.

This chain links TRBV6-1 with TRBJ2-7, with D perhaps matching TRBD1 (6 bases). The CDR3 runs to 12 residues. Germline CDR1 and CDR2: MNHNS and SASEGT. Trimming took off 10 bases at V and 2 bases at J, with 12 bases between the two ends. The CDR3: CATEGQPYEQYF. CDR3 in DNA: TGTGCCACCGAAGGACAGCCCTACGAGCAGTACTTC.

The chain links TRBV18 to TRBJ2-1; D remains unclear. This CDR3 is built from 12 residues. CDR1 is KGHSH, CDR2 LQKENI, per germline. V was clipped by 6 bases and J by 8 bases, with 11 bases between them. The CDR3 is CASSPPGYEQFF. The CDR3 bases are TGTGCCAGCTCCCCCCCTGGGTATGAGCAGTTCTTC.

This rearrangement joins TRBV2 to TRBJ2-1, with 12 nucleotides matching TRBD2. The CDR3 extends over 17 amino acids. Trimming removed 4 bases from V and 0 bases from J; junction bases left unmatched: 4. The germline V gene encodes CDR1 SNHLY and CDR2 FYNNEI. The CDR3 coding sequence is TGTGCCAGCAGTGCCAAGACTAGCGGGAGCTCCTACAATGAGCAGTTCTTC. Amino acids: CASSAKTSGSSYNEQFF.

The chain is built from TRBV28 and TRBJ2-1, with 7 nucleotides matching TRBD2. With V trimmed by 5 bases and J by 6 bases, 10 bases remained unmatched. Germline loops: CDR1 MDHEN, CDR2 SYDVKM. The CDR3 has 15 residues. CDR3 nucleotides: TGTGCCAGCAGTCCCCTAGCGGAGAACGGCAATGAGCAGTTCTTC. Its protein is CASSPLAENGNEQFF.

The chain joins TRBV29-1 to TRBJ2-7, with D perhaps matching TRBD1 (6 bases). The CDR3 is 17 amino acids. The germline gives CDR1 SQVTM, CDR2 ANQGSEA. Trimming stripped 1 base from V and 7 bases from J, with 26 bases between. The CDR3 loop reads CSVEGPGDTPRVDEQYF. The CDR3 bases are TGCAGCGTTGAAGGTCCCGGGGACACCCCACGGGTTGATGAGCAGTACTTC.

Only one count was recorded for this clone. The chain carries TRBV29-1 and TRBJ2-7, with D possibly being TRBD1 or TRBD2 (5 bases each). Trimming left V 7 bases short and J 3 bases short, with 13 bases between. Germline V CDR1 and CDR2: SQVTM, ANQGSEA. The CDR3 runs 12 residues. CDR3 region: CSGGEGGYEQYF. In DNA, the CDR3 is TGCAGCGGAGGGGAAGGCGGCTACGAGCAGTACTTC.

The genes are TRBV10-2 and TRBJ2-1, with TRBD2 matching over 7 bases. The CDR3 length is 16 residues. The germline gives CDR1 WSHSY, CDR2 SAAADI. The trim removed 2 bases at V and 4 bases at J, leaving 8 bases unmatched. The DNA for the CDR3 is TGCGCCAGCAGTGAGGAGAGCGGGATGGGTTACAATGAGCAGTTCTTC. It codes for CASSEESGMGYNEQFF.

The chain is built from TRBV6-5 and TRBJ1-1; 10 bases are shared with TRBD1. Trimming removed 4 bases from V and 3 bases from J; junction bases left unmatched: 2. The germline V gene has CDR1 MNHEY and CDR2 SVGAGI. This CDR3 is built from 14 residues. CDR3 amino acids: CASSSGTGDTEAFF. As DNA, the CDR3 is TGTGCCAGCAGTTCCGGGACAGGGGACACTGAAGCTTTCTTT.

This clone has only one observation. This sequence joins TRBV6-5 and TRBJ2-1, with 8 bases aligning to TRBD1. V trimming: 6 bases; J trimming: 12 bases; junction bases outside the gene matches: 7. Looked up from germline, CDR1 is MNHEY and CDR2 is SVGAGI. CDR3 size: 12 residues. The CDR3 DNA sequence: TGTGCCAGCAGAACCGTCGGACAGGGGCAGTTCTTC. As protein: CASRTVGQGQFF.

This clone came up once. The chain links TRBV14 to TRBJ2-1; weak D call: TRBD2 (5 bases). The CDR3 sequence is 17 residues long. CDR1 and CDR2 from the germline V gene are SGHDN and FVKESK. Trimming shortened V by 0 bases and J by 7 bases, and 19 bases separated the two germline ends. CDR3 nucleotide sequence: TGTGCCAGCAGCCAAGATTATGGGGAGTTGGTCTTTAATGAGCAGTTCTTC. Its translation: CASSQDYGELVFNEQFF.

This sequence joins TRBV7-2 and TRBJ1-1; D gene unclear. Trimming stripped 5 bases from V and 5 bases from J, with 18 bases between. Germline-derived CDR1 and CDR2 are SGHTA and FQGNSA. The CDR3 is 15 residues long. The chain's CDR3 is CASSQPVGERTEAFF. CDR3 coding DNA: TGTGCCAGCAGCCAACCGGTTGGGGAGAGGACTGAAGCTTTCTTT.

The CDR3 sequence is CASSPGTGLYEQYF. CDR3 coding DNA: TGTGCCAGCAGCCCCGGGACAGGGTTATACGAGCAGTACTTC. This chain links TRBV5-4 with TRBJ2-7; 9 nucleotides match TRBD1. Germline V lookup: CDR1 SGHNT, CDR2 YYREEE (reference sequence). The CDR3 totals 14 residues. V dropped 4 bases and J dropped 4; count of bases not matched to a gene: 6.

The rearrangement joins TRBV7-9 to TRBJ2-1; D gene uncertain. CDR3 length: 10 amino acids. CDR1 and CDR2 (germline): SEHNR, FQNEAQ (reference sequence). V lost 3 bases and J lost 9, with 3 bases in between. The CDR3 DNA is TGTGCCAGCAGCTTTTCTGAGCAGTTCTTC. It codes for CASSFSEQFF.

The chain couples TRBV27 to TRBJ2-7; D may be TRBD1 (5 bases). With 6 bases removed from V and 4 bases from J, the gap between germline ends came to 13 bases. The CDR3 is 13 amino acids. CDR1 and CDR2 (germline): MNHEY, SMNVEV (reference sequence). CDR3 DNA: TGTGCCAGCAGCAGATCCCCAGGGTACGAGCAGTACTTC. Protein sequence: CASSRSPGYEQYF.